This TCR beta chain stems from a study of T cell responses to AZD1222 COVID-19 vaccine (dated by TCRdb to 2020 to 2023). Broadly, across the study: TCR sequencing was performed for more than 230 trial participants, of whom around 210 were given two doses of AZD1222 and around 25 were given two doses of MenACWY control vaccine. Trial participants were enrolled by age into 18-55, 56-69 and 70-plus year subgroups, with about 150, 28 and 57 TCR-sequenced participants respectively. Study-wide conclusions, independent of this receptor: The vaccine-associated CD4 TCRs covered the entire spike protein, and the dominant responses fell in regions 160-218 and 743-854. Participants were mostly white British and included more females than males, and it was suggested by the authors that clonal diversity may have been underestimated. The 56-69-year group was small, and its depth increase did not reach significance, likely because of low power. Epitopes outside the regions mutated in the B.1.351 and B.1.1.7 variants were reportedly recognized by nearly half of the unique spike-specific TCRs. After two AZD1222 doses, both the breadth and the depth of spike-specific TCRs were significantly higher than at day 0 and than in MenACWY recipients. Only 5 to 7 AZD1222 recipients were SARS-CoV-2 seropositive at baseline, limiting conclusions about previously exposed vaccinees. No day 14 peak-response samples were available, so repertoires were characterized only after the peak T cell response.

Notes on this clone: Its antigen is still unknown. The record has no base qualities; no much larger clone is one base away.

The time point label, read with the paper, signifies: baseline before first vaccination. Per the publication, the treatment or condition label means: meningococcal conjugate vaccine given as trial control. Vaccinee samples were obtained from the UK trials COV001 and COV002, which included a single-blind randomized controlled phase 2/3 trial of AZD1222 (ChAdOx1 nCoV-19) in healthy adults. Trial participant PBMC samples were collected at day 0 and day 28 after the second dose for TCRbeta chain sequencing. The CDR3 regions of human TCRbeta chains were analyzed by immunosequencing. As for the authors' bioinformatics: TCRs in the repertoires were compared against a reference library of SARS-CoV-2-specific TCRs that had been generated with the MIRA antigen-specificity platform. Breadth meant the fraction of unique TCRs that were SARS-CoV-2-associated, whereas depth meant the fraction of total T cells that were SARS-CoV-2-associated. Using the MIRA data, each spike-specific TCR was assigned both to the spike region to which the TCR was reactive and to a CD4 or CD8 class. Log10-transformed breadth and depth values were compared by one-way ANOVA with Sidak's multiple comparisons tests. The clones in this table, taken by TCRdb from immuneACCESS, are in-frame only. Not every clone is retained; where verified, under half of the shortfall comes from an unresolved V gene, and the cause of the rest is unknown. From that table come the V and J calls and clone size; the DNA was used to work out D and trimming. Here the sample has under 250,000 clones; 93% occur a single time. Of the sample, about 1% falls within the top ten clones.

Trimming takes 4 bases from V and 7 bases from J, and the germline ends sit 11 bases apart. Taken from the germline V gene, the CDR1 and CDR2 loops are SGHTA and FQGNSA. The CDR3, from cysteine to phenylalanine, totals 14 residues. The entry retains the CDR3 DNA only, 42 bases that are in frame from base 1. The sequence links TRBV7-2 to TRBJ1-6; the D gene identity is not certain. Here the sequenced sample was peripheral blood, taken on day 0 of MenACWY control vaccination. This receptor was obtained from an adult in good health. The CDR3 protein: CASSSGMWNSPLHF. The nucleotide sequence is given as TGTGCCAGCAGCTCGGGGATGTGGAATTCACCCCTCCACTTT.